The T cell receptor (beta chain) under discussion was sequenced for a study of OX40 agonist ivuxolimab in advanced cancers. On the study more broadly: Partial responses, seen in three patients, involved one hepatocellular carcinoma and two cutaneous melanomas.

Clones were sequenced by immunoSEQ multiplex PCR, and TCRdb holds only the in-frame ones, with some missing. The table lists nearly 80,000 clones, around 85% of them singletons. Trimming shortened V by 9 bases and J by 6 bases, and 11 bases separated the two germline ends. The CDR3 is 12 amino acids. Germline loops: CDR1 LGHNA, CDR2 YNFKEQ. The source is an adult with an advanced solid tumor such as melanoma, head and neck, liver or kidney cancer. The rearrangement links TRBV4-2 to TRBJ2-2; D is ambiguous. The sample here was CD4+ or CD8+ T cells sorted from blood, taken in a trial of the OX40 agonist ivuxolimab. CDR3 amino acids: CASRFNAGELFF. CDR3 DNA: TGTGCCAGTCGGTTCAACGCCGGGGAGCTGTTTTTT.